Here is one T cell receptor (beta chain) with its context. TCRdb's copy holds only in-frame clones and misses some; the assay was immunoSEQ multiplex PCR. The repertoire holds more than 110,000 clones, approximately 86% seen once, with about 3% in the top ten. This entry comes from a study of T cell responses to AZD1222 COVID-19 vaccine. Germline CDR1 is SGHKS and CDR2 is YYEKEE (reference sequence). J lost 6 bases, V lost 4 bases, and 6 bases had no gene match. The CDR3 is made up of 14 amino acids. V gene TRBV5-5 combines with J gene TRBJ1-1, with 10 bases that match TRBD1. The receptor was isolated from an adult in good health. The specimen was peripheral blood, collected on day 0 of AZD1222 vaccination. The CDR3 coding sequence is TGTGCCAGCAGCATGCCGACAGGGGGCGCTGAAGCTTTCTTT. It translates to CASSMPTGGAEAFF.